This passage covers 8 T cell receptor beta chains from one sample sequenced in a study of T cell changes during pregnancy in multiple sclerosis. Measured with immunoSEQ multiplex PCR; TCRdb has only the in-frame clones, and not every one. The sample includes approximately 93,000 clones, 75% to 95% of them seen just once. The sequencing here drew on peripheral blood, taken before pregnancy. The receptors derive from a female donor with multiple sclerosis, enrolled in a pregnancy study.

This clone was seen just once. The J gene is TRBJ1-1, the V gene TRBV5-8; no reliable D call. The CDR3 totals 14 residues. Germline-derived CDR1 and CDR2 are SGHTS and YDEGEE. Trimming shortened V by 0 bases and J by 1 base, and 7 bases separated the two germline ends. The CDR3 spells CASSLAGTNTEAFF. The DNA for the CDR3 is TGTGCCAGCAGCTTGGCCGGTACGAACACTGAAGCTTTCTTT.

The CDR3 loop reads CASSTGFNQPQHF. The CDR3 DNA sequence: TGTGCCAGTAGTACAGGGTTCAATCAGCCCCAGCATTTT. V is TRBV19 and J is TRBJ1-5; D is perhaps TRBD1 (5 bases). The germline V and J ends were trimmed by 4 bases and 3 bases, with 7 bases remaining between them. The germline CDR1 and CDR2 sequences are LNHDA and SQIVND (reference sequence). This CDR3 contains 13 residues.

In DNA, the CDR3 is TGTGCCAGCAGCTTGGGTTCGGCGGCTCGAGAGCAGTACTTC. It encodes CASSLGSAAREQYF. The V gene is TRBV5-4, the J gene TRBJ2-7; D remains ambiguous. Germline V lookup: CDR1 SGHNT, CDR2 YYREEE (reference sequence). The CDR3 consists of 14 residues. Trimming pared 0 bases from V and 7 bases from J, leaving 14 bases between.

The genes are TRBV4-2 and TRBJ2-7; maybe TRBD1 (5 bases). V dropped 0 bases and J dropped 6 bases, with 15 bases sitting between them. The CDR3 has 15 residues. Germline CDR1 reads LGHNA; CDR2 reads YNFKEQ. CDR3 bases: TGTGCCAGCAGCCAAGATAGCCGGCAGGGTAGCGAGCAGTACTTC. This gives the protein CASSQDSRQGSEQYF.

The chain employs TRBV4-3 and TRBJ1-3, with TRBD1 as a possible D gene (6 bases). The CDR3 is made up of 15 amino acids. V was clipped by 7 bases and J by 0 bases, with 13 bases between them. From germline, CDR1 is LGHNA and CDR2 YSLEER. Written as DNA, the CDR3 is TGCGCCAGCACCCCGGGACATAGCTCTGGAAACACCATATATTTT. It is translated as CASTPGHSSGNTIYF.

In the case of this clone: A junction end diverges from the germline sequence, so it may reflect a read error. The chain carries TRBV7-2 and TRBJ2-2; 7 nucleotides align to TRBD2. This CDR3 contains 12 residues. Germline V gene sequence: CDR1 SGHTA, CDR2 FQGNSA. The CDR3 loop reads CASSHPPGGATF. The CDR3 bases are TGTGCCAGCAGCCACCCTCCGGGAGGAGCCACTTTT.

V usage is TRBV5-4 and J usage is TRBJ2-5; 11 nucleotides align to TRBD2. V gave up 5 bases and J gave up 2 bases; unmatched junction bases: 5. Germline CDR1 is SGHNT and CDR2 is YYREEE (reference sequence). The CDR3 extends over 15 amino acids. The CDR3: CASRPGLAEQETQYF. CDR3 bases: TGTGCCAGCAGGCCGGGACTAGCGGAACAAGAGACCCAGTACTTC. Based on the CDR3 plus reference TRBV5-4 and TRBJ2-5, the full variable domain is ETGVTQSPTHLIKTRGQQVTLRCSSQSGHNTVSWYQQALGQGPQFIFQYYREEENGRGNFPPRFSGLQFPNYSSELNVNALELDDSALYLCASRPGLAEQETQYFGPGTRLLVL.

The chain combines TRBV2 with TRBJ2-1; D remains ambiguous. There are 14 residues in the CDR3. The germline V and J ends were trimmed by 1 base and 9 bases, with 13 bases remaining between them. Germline values: CDR1 SNHLY, CDR2 FYNNEI. The CDR3 is CASSEVSTGSEQFF. CDR3 DNA: TGTGCCAGCAGTGAAGTTAGCACGGGTAGTGAGCAGTTCTTC.